These 25 T cell receptor beta chains came from one sample sequenced in a study of T cells after yellow fever vaccination (dated by TCRdb to about 2019). The treatment or condition tag for this specimen amounts to: live attenuated yellow fever vaccine strain. Preparation of the library involved 5' RACE. TCRdb names Illumina HiSeq 2500 as the instrument used. TCRdb took the public reads, trimmed them with fastp at Q25, ran MiXCR for clone calling and kept in-frame beta chains. Identical CDR3 proteins give one entry, which carries the most common genes and DNA. This sample has approximately 300,000 distinct CDR3 sequences in its table, and 10% to 15% of those were observed once. Roughly 0.5% of the sample is held by the ten biggest clonotypes. Sequencing was performed on CD4+ T cells sorted from PBMCs, taken 45 days after the yellow fever booster vaccination. Source of these receptors: a man aged 25 to 40 who received the YFV17D yellow fever vaccine.

This clonotype was recorded at least ten times. This rearrangement joins TRBV15 to TRBJ2-7, with D perhaps TRBD2 (5 bases). Germline loops: CDR1 LNHNV, CDR2 YYDKDF (reference sequence). V was trimmed by 1 base and J by 4 bases, leaving 8 bases between them. The length of the CDR3 is 13 residues. For the CDR3, the DNA is TGTGCCACCAGCAGAGGGGGAGAGTACGAGCAGTACTTC. It yields the protein CATSRGGEYEQYF.

This clonotype was counted a few times. The V gene is TRBV27, the J gene TRBJ2-7, with a possible D match to TRBD2 (5 bases). Germline CDR1 is MNHEY and CDR2 is SMNVEV (reference sequence). CDR3 length: 14 amino acids. Trimming shortened V by 5 bases and J by 6 bases, and 17 bases separated the two germline ends. The CDR3 is CASSRASGSREQYF. CDR3 bases: TGTGCCAGCAGTAGGGCATCGGGGAGCCGCGAGCAGTACTTC.

This clonotype was found many times. The chain links TRBV12-3 or TRBV12-4 to TRBJ2-7; D perhaps matches TRBD2 (6 bases). V was cut by 8 bases and J by 3 bases, with 17 bases left in between. The CDR3 contains 14 residues. DNA of the CDR3: TGTGCCAGCGCAACCGGGGGTTCGGGCTACGAGCAGTACTTC. This codes for CASATGGSGYEQYF.

The rearrangement joins TRBV12-3 or TRBV12-4 to TRBJ2-3; no firm D call. This CDR3 has 15 residues. The ends were cut back, 3 bases at V and 2 bases at J, with 12 bases in the middle. CDR3 sequence (DNA): TGTGCCAGCAGTTTGGCCCGCCACTCCACAGATACGCAGTATTTT. It codes for CASSLARHSTDTQYF.

This clonotype was detected ten times or more. The chain recombines TRBV29-1 with TRBJ1-5; TRBD1 is a possible D gene (5 bases). Germline CDR1 SQVTM, CDR2 ANQGSEA. The CDR3 runs 12 residues. V was cut by 4 bases and J by 7 bases, with 11 bases left in between. The CDR3 region is CSVGGAGQPQHF. CDR3 bases: TGCAGCGTTGGAGGGGCTGGACAGCCCCAGCATTTT. Complete variable domain (other parts from reference TRBV29-1 and TRBJ1-5): SAVISQKPSRDICQRGTSLTIQCQVDSQVTMMFWYRQQPGQSLTLIATANQGSEATYESGFVIDKFPISRPNLTFSTLTVSNMSPEDSSIYLCSVGGAGQPQHFGDGTRLSIL.

This clonotype has more than one count but fewer than ten. This chain links TRBV18 with TRBJ2-7, with 7 bases lining up with TRBD1. V lost 1 base to trimming and J lost 0 bases; unmatched junction nucleotides: 3. Germline-derived CDR1 and CDR2 are KGHSH and LQKENI. This CDR3 has 15 residues. Written as DNA, the CDR3 is TGTGCCAGCTCACCACAGGGGGCCTACTCCTACGAGCAGTACTTC. It yields the protein CASSPQGAYSYEQYF.

The gene calls are TRBV18 and TRBJ2-3; unclear D gene. Germline V lookup: CDR1 KGHSH, CDR2 LQKENI. CDR3 length: 15 amino acids. V dropped 3 bases and J dropped 0 bases, with 10 bases sitting between them. This CDR3 is CASSPGMASTDTQYF. CDR3 nucleotides: TGTGCCAGCTCACCTGGAATGGCTAGCACAGATACGCAGTATTTT.

The chain combines TRBV29-1 with TRBJ2-5; possibly TRBD2 for D (5 bases). V gave up 6 bases and J gave up 2 bases, with 13 bases separating them. The CDR3 spans 13 residues. In germline, CDR1 is SQVTM, CDR2 ANQGSEA. CDR3 region: CSVLGKQQETQYF. The DNA of the CDR3 is TGCAGCGTCCTCGGGAAGCAGCAAGAGACCCAGTACTTC. The whole variable domain, remainder taken from reference TRBV29-1 and TRBJ2-5, is SAVISQKPSRDICQRGTSLTIQCQVDSQVTMMFWYRQQPGQSLTLIATANQGSEATYESGFVIDKFPISRPNLTFSTLTVSNMSPEDSSIYLCSVLGKQQETQYFGPGTRLLVL.

The chain joins TRBV11-2 to TRBJ2-3, with D possibly being TRBD2 (5 bases). V lost 5 bases to trimming and J lost 6 bases, with 15 bases between them. CDR1 and CDR2 (germline): SGHAT, FQNNGV. The CDR3 covers 14 residues. CDR3 residues: CASSEGPVGDTQYF. DNA for the CDR3: TGTGCCAGCAGCGAGGGCCCAGTCGGGGATACGCAGTATTTT.

This clonotype was detected many times. This chain links TRBV5-1 with TRBJ2-7, with D possibly being TRBD1 (6 bases). The germline V gene has CDR1 SGHRS and CDR2 YFSETQ. This CDR3 contains 15 residues. V was trimmed by 0 bases and J by 0 bases, leaving 10 bases between them. The DNA of the CDR3 is TGCGCCAGCAGCTTGGTTGGACAGCGCTCCTACGAGCAGTACTTC. It specifies CASSLVGQRSYEQYF.

The chain has TRBV28 and TRBJ1-6; D is unclear. The V end lost 5 bases, the J end lost 9 bases, and 11 bases lay between the germline ends. The germline gives CDR1 MDHEN, CDR2 SYDVKM. CDR3 length: 13 residues. CDR3 nucleotides: TGTGCCAGCAGTCAATCCGATAGTTCACCCCTCCACTTT. Translation: CASSQSDSSPLHF.

The V call is TRBV5-1, the J call TRBJ2-1; the D gene is possibly TRBD2 (5 bases). V was pared by 4 bases and J by 5 bases, with 16 bases between. The CDR3 extends over 15 amino acids. Germline V lookup: CDR1 SGHRS, CDR2 YFSETQ. The CDR3 here is CASSENAGGNNEQFF. CDR3 bases: TGCGCCAGCAGCGAGAATGCAGGAGGAAACAATGAGCAGTTCTTC. The complete variable domain, with remaining parts taken from reference TRBV5-1 and TRBJ2-1, reads KAGVTQTPRYLIKTRGQQVTLSCSPISGHRSVSWYQQTPGQGLQFLFEYFSETQRNKGNFPGRFSGRQFSNSRSEMNVSTLELGDSALYLCASSENAGGNNEQFFGPGTRLTVL.

This chain uses TRBV24-1 with TRBJ2-1, with D possibly being TRBD1 or TRBD2 (5 bases each). The germline CDR1 and CDR2 sequences are KGHDR and SFDVKD. The CDR3 contains 14 residues. V was clipped by 4 bases and J by 7 bases, with 13 bases between them. Here the CDR3 DNA reads TGTGCCACCAGTGAGGGGACCCCACCTAATGAGCAGTTCTTC. Amino acids: CATSEGTPPNEQFF.

This clonotype was found many times. This chain uses TRBV10-1 with TRBJ2-1; no reliable D call. Between the trimmed V and J ends, which lost 3 bases and 6 bases, there was a span of 9 bases. Germline CDR1 is WNHNN and CDR2 is SYGVQD (reference sequence). The CDR3 covers 13 residues. CDR3 in amino acids: CASSEDLFNEQFF. The CDR3 DNA reads TGCGCCAGCAGTGAAGATCTGTTCAATGAGCAGTTCTTC.

The chain uses TRBV10-3 and TRBJ1-5, with D perhaps matching TRBD1 (6 bases). This CDR3 is 12 amino acids long. Germline V CDR1 and CDR2: ENHRY, SYGVKD. Trimming took 10 bases from V and 3 from J, leaving 10 bases between them. The CDR3 nucleotides are TGTGCCACCCAGGGGACCAATCAGCCCCAGCATTTT. Translated: CATQGTNQPQHF.

This chain links TRBV20-1 with TRBJ2-7; D might be TRBD1 (6 bases). CDR3 size: 13 residues. From germline, CDR1 is DFQATT and CDR2 SNEGSKA (reference sequence). Trimming left V 4 bases short and J 0 bases short, with 10 bases between. CDR3 DNA: TGCAGTGCTAAACAGGACAGCTCCTACGAGCAGTACTTC. Residues: CSAKQDSSYEQYF.

This chain links TRBV20-1 with TRBJ2-7; TRBD1 matches 10 bases. The CDR3 loop spans 14 amino acids. The V segment lost 3 bases and the J segment 6 bases; nucleotides outside the gene matches: 8. Looked up from germline, CDR1 is DFQATT and CDR2 is SNEGSKA (reference sequence). This CDR3 is CSASLGTGVTEQYF. CDR3 coding DNA: TGCAGTGCTAGTTTGGGGACAGGGGTAACCGAGCAGTACTTC.

This clonotype occurred a few times. J is TRBJ2-1 and V is TRBV19; D gene ambiguous. This CDR3 region has 13 residues. V lost 6 bases to trimming and J lost 3 bases, with 9 bases between them. The V gene's germline CDR1 is LNHDA and CDR2 SQIVND (reference sequence). In DNA form, the CDR3 reads TGTGCCAGTAGAACCGACTTCTACAATGAGCAGTTCTTC. Translation: CASRTDFYNEQFF.

The chain joins TRBV28 to TRBJ2-3; 7 bases are a match to TRBD2. CDR1 MDHEN and CDR2 SYDVKM come from the germline V gene. CDR3 size: 15 residues. With V trimmed by 6 bases and J by 1 base, 7 bases remained unmatched. CDR3 region: CASRSWGGGTDTQYF. The CDR3 nucleotides read TGTGCCAGCAGATCATGGGGGGGGGGCACAGATACGCAGTATTTT. Full variable domain (remainder filled in from reference TRBV28 and TRBJ2-3): DVKVTQSSRYLVKRTGEKVFLECVQDMDHENMFWYRQDPGLGLRLIYFSYDVKMKEKGDIPEGYSVSREKKERFSLILESASTNQTSMYLCASRSWGGGTDTQYFGPGTRLTVL.

This clonotype was counted between two and nine times. The rearrangement links TRBV6-6 to TRBJ2-7, with a weak D call TRBD1 (5 bases). Deletions cut 0 bases from V and 5 bases from J, with 5 bases between. CDR1 and CDR2 from the germline V gene are MNHNY and SVGAGI (reference sequence). There are 12 residues in the CDR3. CDR3 DNA sequence: TGTGCCAGCAGTTACTCAGGGGACGAGCAGTACTTC. Encoded protein: CASSYSGDEQYF.

This clonotype was seen just once. The rearrangement uses TRBV2 and TRBJ2-2; D not resolved. Trimming pared 1 base from V and 3 bases from J, leaving 6 bases between. CDR1 and CDR2 from the germline V gene are SNHLY and FYNNEI. CDR3 length equals 14 residues. CDR3 coding DNA: TGTGCCAGCAGTGAAGACGGATACACCGGGGAGCTGTTTTTT. Protein product: CASSEDGYTGELFF.

The J gene is TRBJ2-5, the V gene TRBV20-1, with D maybe TRBD1 (5 bases). The CDR3 sequence is 12 residues long. Germline-derived CDR1 and CDR2 are DFQATT and SNEGSKA (reference sequence). The CDR3 nucleotides read TGCACAGCTAGGGGATTTCAAGAGACCCAGTACTTC. This codes for CTARGFQETQYF.

V gene TRBV20-1 combines with J gene TRBJ2-3; D unresolved. Germline V CDR1 and CDR2: DFQATT, SNEGSKA (reference sequence). The CDR3 contains 13 residues. Trimming shortened V by 0 bases and J by 5 bases, and 9 bases separated the two germline ends. The CDR3 DNA reads TGCAGTGCTAGAGAGAATTTTGTAGATACGCAGTATTTT. This translates into CSARENFVDTQYF.

This clonotype has more than one count but fewer than ten. The chain is built from TRBV5-1 and TRBJ2-5; TRBD1 is a possible D gene (5 bases). Germline V CDR1 and CDR2: SGHRS, YFSETQ. Deletions cut 5 bases from V and 5 bases from J, with 19 bases between. CDR3 size: 15 residues. The CDR3 nucleotides read TGCGCCAGCAGTCCCTCCGGAGCACCAGGGGAGACCCAGTACTTC. As protein: CASSPSGAPGETQYF.

This clonotype occurred a few times. V gene TRBV7-2 combines with J gene TRBJ2-7, with D perhaps matching TRBD2 (5 bases). Trimming pared 0 bases from V and 2 bases from J, leaving 11 bases between. Germline loops: CDR1 SGHTA, CDR2 FQGNSA. CDR3 size: 15 residues. The CDR3 bases are TGTGCCAGCAGCTTAGCGGGTCTGGGAGCCTACGAGCAGTACTTC. Its protein product is CASSLAGLGAYEQYF.